This entry lists 18 T cell receptor beta chains sequenced from one sample in a study of T cell changes during pregnancy in multiple sclerosis. This table comes from immunoSEQ multiplex PCR, and its TCRdb copy is limited to in-frame clones, with some not included. Among some 55,000 clones, 75% to 95% were seen once, and the ten largest hold roughly 1.2%. This specimen consisted of peripheral blood, obtained after pregnancy. The receptors shown here come from a female donor in good health, enrolled as a control in a pregnancy study.

This clone rates as medium-sized. This chain uses TRBV30 with TRBJ1-1; a weak D match, TRBD1 (5 bases). Between the trimmed V and J ends, which lost 0 bases and 5 bases, there was a span of 10 bases. Per the germline V gene, CDR1 is GTSNPN and CDR2 is SVGIG (reference sequence). The CDR3 extends over 13 amino acids. The CDR3 nucleotides read TGTGCCTGGAGTGTTCAGGGTAATACTGAAGCTTTCTTT. It specifies CAWSVQGNTEAFF.

Of note for this clone: Distinct nucleotide sequences in the sample also encode this CDR3. The rearrangement uses TRBV18 and TRBJ1-1; D is possibly TRBD1 (5 bases). This CDR3 has 13 residues. The V end lost 3 bases, the J end lost 1 base, and 6 bases lay between the germline ends. Germline-derived CDR1 and CDR2 are KGHSH and LQKENI. CDR3 nucleotide sequence: TGTGCCAGCTCACCTGGACAGAACACTGAAGCTTTCTTT. It yields the protein CASSPGQNTEAFF.

The chain has TRBV19 and TRBJ1-4; 8 bases match TRBD1. Germline V CDR1 and CDR2: LNHDA, SQIVND (reference sequence). CDR3 length equals 15 residues. V shed 5 bases, J shed 5 bases, and the junction held 7 bases outside the gene matches. As DNA, the CDR3 is TGTGCCAGTAGTTCGAGGACAGGGCTAAATGAAAAACTGTTTTTT. Its translation is CASSSRTGLNEKLFF.

This chain links TRBV18 with TRBJ2-7; 11 bases agree with TRBD2. This CDR3 is built from 16 residues. The V and J ends lost 2 bases and 7 bases, in that order; junction bases with no gene match: 10. Germline CDR1 and CDR2: KGHSH and LQKENI. DNA for the CDR3: TGTGCCAGCTCACCAGGCCTAGCGGGAGGAGTGGGAGAGCAGTACTTC. It specifies CASSPGLAGGVGEQYF.

This clone was counted a single time. The chain has TRBV6-6 and TRBJ2-3; 8 nucleotides agree with TRBD2. V lost 4 bases and J lost 1; bases outside the gene matches: 7. The germline gives CDR1 MNHNY, CDR2 SVGAGI (reference sequence). CDR3 length: 16 residues. The CDR3 DNA sequence: TGTGCCAGCAGTTCTGGCGGGGGGCGGGGCACAGATACGCAGTATTTT. Its translation is CASSSGGGRGTDTQYF.

This sequence joins TRBV4-1 and TRBJ2-7; perhaps TRBD1 as D (6 bases). V was pared by 4 bases and J by 3 bases, with 10 bases between. The germline CDR1 and CDR2 sequences are MGHRA and YSYEKL. This CDR3 spans 13 amino acids. The CDR3 DNA is TGCGCCAGCAGCCCGGACAGCGTCTACGAGCAGTACTTC. Protein: CASSPDSVYEQYF.

V gene TRBV5-1 combines with J gene TRBJ2-3, with 12 bases aligning to TRBD1. Looked up from germline, CDR1 is SGHRS and CDR2 is YFSETQ. V was clipped by 4 bases and J by 4 bases; unmatched bases: 4. CDR3 length: 15 amino acids. The CDR3, as DNA: TGCGCCAGCAGCCTAGGGACAGGGGGCCCAGATACGCAGTATTTT. Translating gives CASSLGTGGPDTQYF.

The genes are TRBV6-1 and TRBJ2-5, with D perhaps matching TRBD1 (6 bases). Trimming shortened V by 2 bases and J by 0 bases, and 19 bases separated the two germline ends. The CDR3 sequence is 18 residues long. The V gene's germline CDR1 is MNHNS and CDR2 SASEGT. The CDR3 reads CASSEIPHPDRYQETQYF. As DNA, the CDR3 is TGTGCCAGCAGTGAAATCCCCCACCCAGACAGGTACCAAGAGACCCAGTACTTC.

The chain employs TRBV12-5 and TRBJ2-7; the D gene is possibly TRBD1 (5 bases). Deletions cut 1 base from V and 3 bases from J, with 7 bases between. Germline CDR1 reads LGHNT; CDR2 reads FRNRAP. The CDR3 has 13 residues. CDR3 sequence: CASGLGQLYEQYF. CDR3 in DNA: TGTGCTAGTGGTTTGGGACAGCTCTACGAGCAGTACTTC.

This clone appeared a single time. The rearrangement uses TRBV28 and TRBJ2-7, with TRBD2 matching 8 bases. Unmatched junction bases numbered 8, after V lost 6 bases and J lost 7 bases. The CDR3 length is 13 residues. From germline, CDR1 is MDHEN and CDR2 SYDVKM. The CDR3 sequence: CASSTGGGREQYF. The DNA for the CDR3 is TGTGCCAGCAGCACCGGGGGGGGGAGAGAGCAGTACTTC.

This chain connects TRBV19 to TRBJ2-5; 7 bases agree with TRBD1. Trimming cost V 5 bases and J 5 bases; bases outside gene matches: 11. Germline V gene data show CDR1 as LNHDA and CDR2 as SQIVND (reference sequence). The CDR3 contains 15 residues. The CDR3 DNA sequence: TGTGCCAGTAGTGCCCGGGACAGCCCCTTGGAGACCCAGTACTTC. It translates to CASSARDSPLETQYF.

V gene TRBV5-1 combines with J gene TRBJ1-5, with D tentatively TRBD1 (5 bases). The CDR3 has 17 residues. V gave up 0 bases and J gave up 4 bases, with 17 bases separating them. CDR1 SGHRS and CDR2 YFSETQ come from the germline V gene. The CDR3, as DNA: TGCGCCAGCAGCTTGGACGGACTCACGGGGGTAAATCAGCCCCAGCATTTT. It yields the protein CASSLDGLTGVNQPQHF.

The V gene is TRBV7-9, the J gene TRBJ2-5; 12 nucleotides match TRBD1. The CDR3 covers 18 residues. J lost 4 bases, V lost 0 bases, and 9 bases had no gene match. Looked up from germline, CDR1 is SEHNR and CDR2 is FQNEAQ (reference sequence). Here the CDR3 DNA reads TGTGCCAGCAGCTTAGCTCGACTGCGGGACAGGGGGCTAGAGACCCAGTACTTC. Translated: CASSLARLRDRGLETQYF. Supplemented by reference TRBV7-9 and TRBJ2-5, the full variable domain reads DTGVSQNPRHKITKRGQNVTFRCDPISEHNRLYWYRQTLGQGPEFLTYFQNEAQLEKSRLLSDRFSAERPKGSFSTLEIQRTEQGDSAMYLCASSLARLRDRGLETQYFGPGTRLLVL.

This clone was observed a single time. The chain recombines TRBV30 with TRBJ1-2; D unresolved. V was shortened by 5 bases and J by 6 bases, with 13 bases between the two germline ends. The CDR3 is 12 amino acids. The germline V gene has CDR1 GTSNPN and CDR2 SVGIG (reference sequence). CDR3 region: CAWSPLLDGYTF. CDR3 nucleotides: TGTGCCTGGTCTCCACTGTTAGATGGCTACACCTTC.

This sequence joins TRBV9 and TRBJ1-3; TRBD1 matches at 8 bases. The CDR3 is 17 amino acids. Germline lookup yields CDR1 SGDLS and CDR2 YYNGEE. After removal of 3 bases from V and 2 bases from J, the junction contained 10 bases not matched to a gene. CDR3 residues: CASSEWTGITPGNTIYF. Written as DNA, the CDR3 is TGTGCCAGCAGCGAATGGACAGGGATTACCCCTGGAAACACCATATATTTT. Full variable domain (outside the CDR3, taken from reference TRBV9 and TRBJ1-3): DSGVTQTPKHLITATGQRVTLRCSPRSGDLSVYWYQQSLDQGLQFLIQYYNGEERAKGNILERFSAQQFPDLHSELNLSSLELGDSALYFCASSEWTGITPGNTIYFGEGSWLTVV.

This chain uses TRBV4-1 with TRBJ2-6; possible D gene TRBD1, 6 bases. The CDR3 spans 18 residues. Trimming took 6 bases from V and 0 from J, leaving 18 bases between them. Germline V gene data show CDR1 as MGHRA and CDR2 as YSYEKL. The CDR3 spells CASRRQDFIGSGANVLTF. DNA for the CDR3: TGCGCCAGCAGACGACAGGACTTCATAGGCTCTGGGGCCAACGTCCTGACTTTC.

The chain joins TRBV27 to TRBJ2-3; possibly TRBD2 for D (6 bases). Trimming stripped 5 bases from V and 0 bases from J, with 15 bases between. The CDR3 is made up of 16 amino acids. Germline V CDR1 and CDR2: MNHEY, SMNVEV (reference sequence). CDR3 nucleotides: TGTGCCAGCAGTCGTCTACGGGGGAGTAGCACAGATACGCAGTATTTT. As protein: CASSRLRGSSTDTQYF.

This chain joins TRBV18 and TRBJ1-5, with D maybe TRBD1 (6 bases). The CDR3 consists of 15 residues. Trimming pared 3 bases from V and 2 bases from J, leaving 11 bases between. Germline CDR1 is KGHSH and CDR2 is LQKENI. The CDR3 protein is CASSPRQAGNQPQHF. In DNA form, the CDR3 reads TGTGCCAGCTCACCCCGACAGGCCGGCAATCAGCCCCAGCATTTT.